This T cell receptor beta chain was retrieved from a study of cytomegalovirus exposure and HLA in healthy donors. As for the study in general: Most donors, about 77% of a few hundred genotyped, fell in the Caucasian-associated ancestry cluster.

The PCR contained 60 Vbeta and 13 Jbeta primers. Authors' processing steps: Unique TCR beta chains totaled about 78 million in a later count, with about 11 million of them shared. The repertoire was sequenced with immunoSEQ multiplex PCR; TCRdb's copy has only in-frame clones and lacks some. V and J calls plus clone size are reproduced from that table; the DNA served to infer D and trimming. The table shows more than 150,000 clones, with 70% to 90% occurring only once. The CDR3 sequence is 13 residues long. Between the trimmed V and J ends, which lost 2 bases and 4 bases, there was a span of 9 bases. The germline CDR1 and CDR2 sequences are LNHDA and SQIVND (reference sequence).

V usage is TRBV19 and J usage is TRBJ2-7; D unclear. This TCR came from a man aged 18 to 30 in good health and CMV-seropositive. Sequencing used PBMCs. CDR3 DNA sequence: TGTGCCAGTAGTATAAGACCTAGATACGAGCAGTACTTC. Protein: CASSIRPRYEQYF.